These 20 T cell receptor beta chains share one sample of origin, sequenced in a study of blood T cell repertoires in COVID-19. Sequencing was performed with immunoSEQ multiplex PCR; in TCRdb, only in-frame clones are kept and a portion is missing. In the table there are hundreds of thousands of clones, more than 80% of which are singletons. The sequenced sample was peripheral blood. These TCRs come from an elderly woman with acute or convalescent COVID-19.

The chain combines TRBV28 with TRBJ1-6; no firm D call. Trimming left V 9 bases short and J 7 bases short, with 13 bases between. This CDR3 has 13 amino acids. Germline V gene data show CDR1 as MDHEN and CDR2 as SYDVKM. The CDR3 loop is CASYSGLNSPLHF. DNA for the CDR3: TGTGCCAGTTACTCGGGGTTAAATTCACCCCTCCACTTT. Together with reference TRBV28 and TRBJ1-6, the CDR3 gives the full variable domain: DVKVTQSSRYLVKRTGEKVFLECVQDMDHENMFWYRQDPGLGLRLIYFSYDVKMKEKGDIPEGYSVSREKKERFSLILESASTNQTSMYLCASYSGLNSPLHFGNGTRLTVT.

This chain links TRBV5-6 with TRBJ2-5, with 15 positions matching TRBD2. The CDR3 has 18 residues. Per germline, CDR1 SGHDT and CDR2 YYEEEE. V dropped 1 base and J dropped 5; count of bases not matched to a gene: 9. The CDR3 DNA follows: TGTGCCAGCAGCTTGTACGTTGGACTAGCGGGAGGGGTGGAGACCCAGTACTTC. Amino acid sequence: CASSLYVGLAGGVETQYF.

This clone occurred a few times. This chain joins TRBV30 and TRBJ1-4; 8 bases align to TRBD1. Looked up from germline, CDR1 is GTSNPN and CDR2 is SVGIG (reference sequence). This CDR3 region has 13 residues. The J segment lost 6 bases and the V segment lost 5 bases, leaving 5 bases of the junction unmatched. The CDR3 is CAWGTGGDEKLFF. In DNA, the CDR3 is TGTGCCTGGGGAACAGGGGGGGATGAAAAACTGTTTTTT. The complete variable domain, with remaining parts taken from reference TRBV30 and TRBJ1-4, reads SQTIHQWPATLVQPVGSPLSLECTVEGTSNPNLYWYRQAAGRGLQLLFYSVGIGQISSEVPQNLSASRPQDRQFILSSKKLLLSDSGFYLCAWGTGGDEKLFFGSGTQLSVL.

The V and J genes are TRBV7-8 and TRBJ2-1; D is undetermined. This CDR3 comprises 11 residues. V shed 5 bases and J shed 6 bases, with 5 bases lying between them. The germline gives CDR1 SGHVS, CDR2 FQNEAQ. The CDR3 region is CASSLRNEQFF. CDR3 DNA sequence: TGTGCCAGCAGCCTCCGCAATGAGCAGTTCTTC.

This clone was recorded once. This rearrangement joins TRBV7-2 to TRBJ1-6; D is perhaps TRBD1 (5 bases). The germline V gene has CDR1 SGHTA and CDR2 FQGNSA. This CDR3 spans 14 amino acids. With 7 bases removed from V and 11 bases from J, the gap between germline ends came to 18 bases. The DNA for the CDR3 is TGTGCCAGCACCTCCCAGGGAGGGAAGGCACCCCTCCACTTT. Encoded protein: CASTSQGGKAPLHF.

The chain recombines TRBV29-1 with TRBJ1-2, with D possibly TRBD1 on 6 matching bases. V was trimmed by 6 bases and J by 7 bases, leaving 12 bases between them. CDR3 size: 11 residues. Germline V gene data show CDR1 as SQVTM and CDR2 as ANQGSEA. CDR3 in amino acids: CSVLQGSGYTF. DNA for the CDR3: TGCAGCGTGTTACAGGGTTCTGGCTACACCTTC.

This clone was observed a handful of times. The gene calls are TRBV30 and TRBJ2-7, with 8 positions matching TRBD1. The V and J ends lost 2 bases and 6 bases, in that order; junction bases with no gene match: 15. Germline CDR1 GTSNPN, CDR2 SVGIG (reference sequence). The CDR3 is 16 amino acids. CDR3 sequence: CAWSLGQGLIGGEQYF. CDR3 sequence (DNA): TGTGCCTGGAGTCTCGGACAGGGCCTGATCGGCGGCGAGCAGTACTTC.

V and J are TRBV19 and TRBJ2-5; D gene ambiguous. The CDR3 has 14 amino acids. CDR1 is LNHDA and CDR2 is SQIVND in the germline V gene (reference sequence). V was cut by 7 bases and J by 0 bases, with 12 bases left in between. CDR3 nucleotides: TGTGCCAGTAAACGATCTCGAGACCAAGAGACCCAGTACTTC. This translates into CASKRSRDQETQYF.

This chain links TRBV18 with TRBJ2-7; 10 positions match TRBD1. CDR3 length equals 13 residues. Trimming at V came to 3 bases and at J to 6 bases, leaving 2 bases not matched to a gene. Germline assignment: CDR1 KGHSH and CDR2 LQKENI. This CDR3 is CASSPGQGGEQYF. In DNA, the CDR3 is TGTGCCAGCTCACCCGGACAGGGGGGCGAGCAGTACTTC.

The V gene is TRBV2, the J gene TRBJ1-1, with D perhaps matching TRBD1 (5 bases). The germline V gene encodes CDR1 SNHLY and CDR2 FYNNEI. The CDR3 consists of 13 residues. Between the trimmed V and J ends, which lost 5 bases and 5 bases, there was a span of 12 bases. The DNA for the CDR3 is TGTGCCAGCAGTCCAGGGTGGGCGACTGAAGCTTTCTTT. This encodes CASSPGWATEAFF.

This chain links TRBV5-6 with TRBJ2-3; TRBD1 aligns across 8 bases. CDR1 and CDR2 from the germline V gene are SGHDT and YYEEEE. The junction had 4 bases not matched to a gene; V was cut back by 0 bases and J by 4 bases. This CDR3 has 15 amino acids. CDR3: CASSLVTGGPDTQYF. CDR3 in DNA: TGTGCCAGCAGCTTGGTTACAGGGGGTCCAGATACGCAGTATTTT.

The chain employs TRBV19 and TRBJ1-2, with TRBD1 matching over 7 bases. CDR1 is LNHDA and CDR2 is SQIVND in the germline V gene (reference sequence). There are 14 residues in the CDR3. The V segment lost 7 bases and the J segment 1 base; nucleotides outside the gene matches: 6. CDR3 sequence (DNA): TGTGCCAGTAACTGGGGACAGCTTAACTATGGCTACACCTTC. This translates into CASNWGQLNYGYTF.

The chain links TRBV3-1 (or the pseudogene TRBV3-2) to TRBJ2-3; 13 positions match TRBD2. The germline V gene encodes CDR1 LGHDT and CDR2 YNNKEL (reference sequence). This CDR3 is 16 amino acids long. The J segment lost 5 bases and the V segment lost 4 bases, leaving 6 bases of the junction unmatched. For the CDR3, the DNA is TGTGCCAGCAGCCTTACTAGCGGGGGGGCCAAAGATACGCAGTATTTT. It encodes CASSLTSGGAKDTQYF.

The chain uses TRBV5-8 and TRBJ1-2; the D is unclear. Looked up from germline, CDR1 is SGHTS and CDR2 is YDEGEE. The CDR3 has 13 amino acids. V dropped 2 bases and J dropped 7 bases, with 12 bases sitting between them. The CDR3 DNA is TGTGCCAGCAGCTTAACGAGCACCGGTGGCTACACCTTC. Translated: CASSLTSTGGYTF.

This chain uses TRBV28 with TRBJ1-5; no firm D call. Between the trimmed V and J ends, which lost 3 bases and 0 bases, there was a span of 6 bases. Germline lookup yields CDR1 MDHEN and CDR2 SYDVKM. The CDR3 spans 14 residues. The CDR3 loop reads CASSFPYSNQPQHF. DNA for the CDR3: TGTGCCAGCAGTTTCCCCTATAGCAATCAGCCCCAGCATTTT.

The gene calls are TRBV15 and TRBJ2-2; 12 positions agree with TRBD2. This CDR3 is 15 amino acids long. With 4 bases clipped from V and 5 bases from J, the junction kept 2 bases outside the gene matches. Per the germline V gene, CDR1 is LNHNV and CDR2 is YYDKDF (reference sequence). In DNA, the CDR3 is TGTGCCACCAGCACTAGCGGGAGGGCAACCGGGGAGCTGTTTTTT. Translation gives CATSTSGRATGELFF.

The CDR3 bases are TGTGCCAGTAGTATTTTAGGAACCGGGCTGTTTTTT. Its translation: CASSILGTGLFF. V usage is TRBV19 and J usage is TRBJ1-4, with D hard to call. The CDR3 sequence is 12 residues long. Germline lookup yields CDR1 LNHDA and CDR2 SQIVND (reference sequence). The V and J ends lost 3 bases and 14 bases respectively, with 13 bases between them.

CDR3 residues: CASSLTGGANTGELFF. The CDR3 nucleotides read TGTGCCAGCAGCCTGACAGGGGGTGCGAACACCGGGGAGCTGTTTTTT. This chain connects TRBV7-3 to TRBJ2-2; 9 bases line up with TRBD1. Germline V lookup: CDR1 SGHTA, CDR2 FQGTGA. Trimming took 5 bases from V and 0 from J; bases not matched to a gene: 4. The CDR3 has 16 residues.

The rearrangement uses TRBV19 and TRBJ2-7; 12 nucleotides agree with TRBD2. V lost 9 bases, J lost 0 bases, and 6 bases stayed unmatched. This CDR3 has 15 amino acids. Germline values: CDR1 LNHDA, CDR2 SQIVND (reference sequence). Here the CDR3 DNA reads TGTGCCAGCACGACTAGCGGGAGCGTCTCCTACGAGCAGTACTTC. Translating it yields CASTTSGSVSYEQYF.

This clone was seen more than once but under ten times. The chain links TRBV19 to TRBJ1-2; TRBD1 might be the D (6 bases). Germline assignment: CDR1 LNHDA and CDR2 SQIVND (reference sequence). This CDR3 comprises 15 residues. Trimming stripped 8 bases from V and 8 bases from J, with 24 bases between. Here the CDR3 DNA reads TGTGCCAGTTCCAAATTTTCGGGACATCATAAGGGCTACACCTTC. It specifies CASSKFSGHHKGYTF.